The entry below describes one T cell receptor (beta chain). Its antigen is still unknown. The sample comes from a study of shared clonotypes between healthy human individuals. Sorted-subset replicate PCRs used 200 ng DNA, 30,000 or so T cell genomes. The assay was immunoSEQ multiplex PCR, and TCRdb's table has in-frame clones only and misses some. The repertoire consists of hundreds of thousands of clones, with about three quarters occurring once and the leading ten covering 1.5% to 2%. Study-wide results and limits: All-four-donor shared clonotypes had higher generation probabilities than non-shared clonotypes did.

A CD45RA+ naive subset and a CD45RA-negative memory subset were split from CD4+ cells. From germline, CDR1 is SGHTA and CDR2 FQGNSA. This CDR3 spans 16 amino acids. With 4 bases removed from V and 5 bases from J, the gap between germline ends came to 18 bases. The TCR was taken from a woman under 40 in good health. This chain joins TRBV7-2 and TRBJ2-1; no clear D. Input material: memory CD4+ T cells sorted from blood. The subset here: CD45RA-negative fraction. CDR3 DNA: TGTGCCAGCAGCTCACCTTTTAAAACTAAAAACAATGAGCAGTTCTTC. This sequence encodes CASSSPFKTKNNEQFF.